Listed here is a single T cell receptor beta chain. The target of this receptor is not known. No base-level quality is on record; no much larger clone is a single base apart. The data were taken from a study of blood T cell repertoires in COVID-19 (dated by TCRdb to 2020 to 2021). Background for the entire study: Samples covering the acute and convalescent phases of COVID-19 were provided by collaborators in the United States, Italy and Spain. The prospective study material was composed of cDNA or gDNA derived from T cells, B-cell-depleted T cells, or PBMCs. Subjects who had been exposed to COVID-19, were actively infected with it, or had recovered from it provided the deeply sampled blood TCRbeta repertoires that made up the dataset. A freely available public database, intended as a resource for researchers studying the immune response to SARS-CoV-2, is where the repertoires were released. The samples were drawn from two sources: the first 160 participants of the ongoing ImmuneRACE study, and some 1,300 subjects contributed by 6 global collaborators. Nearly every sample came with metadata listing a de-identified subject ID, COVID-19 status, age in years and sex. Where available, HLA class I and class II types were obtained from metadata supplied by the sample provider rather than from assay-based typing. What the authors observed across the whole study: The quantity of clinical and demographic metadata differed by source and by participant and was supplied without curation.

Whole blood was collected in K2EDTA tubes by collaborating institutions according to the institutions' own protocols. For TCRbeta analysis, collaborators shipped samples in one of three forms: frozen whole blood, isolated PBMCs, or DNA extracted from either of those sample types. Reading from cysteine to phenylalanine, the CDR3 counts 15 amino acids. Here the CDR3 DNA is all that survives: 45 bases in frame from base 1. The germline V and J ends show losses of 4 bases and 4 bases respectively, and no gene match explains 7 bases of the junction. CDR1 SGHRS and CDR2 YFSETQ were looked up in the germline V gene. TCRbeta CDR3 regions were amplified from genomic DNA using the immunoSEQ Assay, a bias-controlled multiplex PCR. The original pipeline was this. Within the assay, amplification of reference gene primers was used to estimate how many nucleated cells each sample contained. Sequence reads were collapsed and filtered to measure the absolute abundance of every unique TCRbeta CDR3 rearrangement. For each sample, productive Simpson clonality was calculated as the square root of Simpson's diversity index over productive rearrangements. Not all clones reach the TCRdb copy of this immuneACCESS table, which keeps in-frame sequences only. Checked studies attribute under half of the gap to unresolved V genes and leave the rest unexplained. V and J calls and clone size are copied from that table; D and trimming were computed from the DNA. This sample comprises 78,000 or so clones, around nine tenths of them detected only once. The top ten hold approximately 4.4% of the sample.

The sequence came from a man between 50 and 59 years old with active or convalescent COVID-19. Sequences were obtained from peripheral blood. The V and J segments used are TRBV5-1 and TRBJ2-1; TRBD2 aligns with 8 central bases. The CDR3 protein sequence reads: CASSPRGAGYNEQFF. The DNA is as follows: TGCGCCAGCAGCCCGCGGGGGGCCGGGTACAATGAGCAGTTCTTC.